This entry is about one T cell receptor beta chain. Indicated time point: persistent/refractory GD, antithyroid drugs over 5 years with positive TRAb. TCR sequences were obtained from RNA taken from PBMCs. This sample stems from a study of regulatory T cells in long-lasting Graves disease. V lost 5 bases and J 0 bases, leaving 20 bases between the germline ends. Germline V gene lookup returns CDR1 SGHAT and CDR2 FQNNGV. The CDR3 extends over 18 amino acids. Building the TCR beta libraries relied on iRepertoire HTBI primers, and CDR3 regions underwent Arm-PCR. MiXCR was run by TCRdb on the multiplex PCR reads, yielding one entry per CDR3 protein. This sample yields over 450,000 distinct CDR3 sequences, of which roughly 21% are seen a single time; roughly 7.1% belongs to the top ten.

This specimen consisted of peripheral blood mononuclear cells (PBMCs), obtained when the disease was refractory, from a patient treated with antithyroid drugs. This TCR derives from a female donor with Graves disease. The chain couples TRBV11-2 to TRBJ1-3; D call uncertain. CDR3 region: CASSPIFKRVNSGNTIYF. The CDR3 DNA reads TGTGCCAGCAGCCCGATCTTTAAGAGGGTTAACTCTGGAAACACCATATATTTT. Looking up the rest from reference TRBV11-2 and TRBJ1-3 gives the full variable domain: EAGVAQSPRYKIIEKRQSVAFWCNPISGHATLYWYQQILGQGPKLLIQFQNNGVVDDSQLPKDRFSAERLKGVDSTLKIQPAKLEDSAVYLCASSPIFKRVNSGNTIYFGEGSWLTVV.